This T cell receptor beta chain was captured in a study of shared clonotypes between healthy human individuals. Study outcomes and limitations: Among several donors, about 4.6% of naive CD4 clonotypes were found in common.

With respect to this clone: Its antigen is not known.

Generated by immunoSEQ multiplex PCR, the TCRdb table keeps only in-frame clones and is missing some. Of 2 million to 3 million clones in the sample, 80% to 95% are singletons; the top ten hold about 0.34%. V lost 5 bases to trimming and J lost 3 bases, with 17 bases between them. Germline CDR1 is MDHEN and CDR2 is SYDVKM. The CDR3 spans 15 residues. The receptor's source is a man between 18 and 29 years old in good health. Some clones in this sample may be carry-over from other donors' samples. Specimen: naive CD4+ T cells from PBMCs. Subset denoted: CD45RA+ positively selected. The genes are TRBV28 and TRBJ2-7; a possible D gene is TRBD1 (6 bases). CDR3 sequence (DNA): TGTGCCAGCAGTCAACCCCCTCAGGGGCACTACGAGCAGTACTTC. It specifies CASSQPPQGHYEQYF.